Ten or more counts support the clone carrying this T cell receptor (beta chain). Its antigen is currently unknown. This sample is drawn from a study of T cells in Graves' hyperthyroidism and ophthalmopathy. Looking at the study overall: It was at initial diagnosis, before any treatment, that peripheral blood was collected.

Study-wide results and caveats: Among thyroid clonotypes expanded above 0.001, most also appeared in blood.

Hyperthyroidism had been newly diagnosed in patients aged 18 to 65, and its duration was under 2 months. The source material, RNA transcripts, was used to amplify TCR beta CDR3 regions. Carried out on the TCR CDR3, a first-round RT-PCR used the HTBI primer set. MiXCR, applied by TCRdb to the multiplex PCR reads, yields one record per CDR3 protein. Altogether 300,000 to 400,000 distinct CDR3 sequences are present, roughly 23% being singletons, with the ten largest covering 50% to 65%. The V and J ends lost 4 bases and 4 bases, in that order; junction bases with no gene match: 5. The CDR3 is 15 residues long. Germline V gene lookup returns CDR1 SNHLY and CDR2 FYNNEI.

This chain joins TRBV2 and TRBJ1-2; the match to TRBD1 covers 11 bases. Sequencing was carried out using blood. This receptor was identified in a woman aged 45-65 years with Graves' hyperthyroidism. CDR3 nucleotide sequence: TGTGCCAGCAGTGCTTGGGGGACAGGGGGCTATGGCTACACCTTC. Its protein is CASSAWGTGGYGYTF.